This TCR beta chain was captured by sequencing in a study of CD8 T cells in Susac syndrome. TEMRA cells underwent FACS enrichment and CD8+ and CD4+ T cells underwent negative isolation. Reverse transcription of roughly 0.5 to 1 ug RNA used random hexamers. TCRdb passed the immunoSEQ multiplex PCR reads through MiXCR, listing each CDR3 protein once. Found here are about 180,000 distinct CDR3 sequences, about 94% of them singletons; the top ten hold approximately 0.09%. V was clipped by 2 bases and J by 6 bases; unmatched bases: 11. The CDR3 runs to 15 residues. Germline CDR1 GTSNPN, CDR2 SVGIG (reference sequence).

This chain joins TRBV30 and TRBJ2-3, with 7 bases fitting TRBD1. Sequenced sample: CD4+ T cells from PBMCs. This sequence originates from a human donor with multiple sclerosis. The CDR3 loop is CAWSPGTDGMDTQYF. Written as DNA, the CDR3 is TGTGCCTGGAGTCCGGGGACAGATGGTATGGATACGCAGTATTTT.